This TCR beta chain was identified in a study of blood T cell repertoires in COVID-19. Germline V gene data show CDR1 as KGHSH and CDR2 as LQKENI. The ends were cut back, 2 bases at V and 3 bases at J, with 14 bases in the middle. This CDR3 region has 15 residues. Method: immunoSEQ multiplex PCR; TCRdb's copy keeps in-frame clones and lacks some. The table records about 170,000 clones, around four fifths of them present only once. The chain is built from TRBV18 and TRBJ2-7, with a weak D call TRBD2 (6 bases). This clonotype originated in a woman aged 70 to 79 who had recovered from COVID-19. The sample comprised peripheral blood. CDR3 residues: CASSPGSGSNYEQYF. In DNA, the CDR3 is TGTGCCAGCTCACCAGGTAGCGGATCGAACTACGAGCAGTACTTC. Combining the CDR3 with reference TRBV18 and TRBJ2-7 gives the whole variable domain NAGVMQNPRHLVRRRGQEARLRCSPMKGHSHVYWYRQLPEEGLKFMVYLQKENIIDESGMPKERFSAEFPKEGPSILRIQQVVRGDSAAYFCASSPGSGSNYEQYFGPGTRLTVT.